The T cell receptor beta chain under discussion was sequenced for a study of blood T cell repertoires in COVID-19. Method: immunoSEQ multiplex PCR; TCRdb's copy keeps in-frame clones and lacks some. The table has 60,000 to 70,000 clones, approximately 80% seen once. The sequenced sample was peripheral blood. This receptor was obtained from a woman older than 75 with acute or convalescent COVID-19.

In nucleotides, the CDR3 is TGTGCCAGCAGTGAAGCTGCGGGAGGTTCGAAGGAGCAGTTCTTC. It yields the protein CASSEAAGGSKEQFF. This rearrangement joins TRBV6-1 to TRBJ2-1; the match to TRBD2 covers 8 bases. Trimming cost V 0 bases and J 10 bases; bases outside gene matches: 8. The CDR3 has 15 amino acids. Germline values: CDR1 MNHNS, CDR2 SASEGT.